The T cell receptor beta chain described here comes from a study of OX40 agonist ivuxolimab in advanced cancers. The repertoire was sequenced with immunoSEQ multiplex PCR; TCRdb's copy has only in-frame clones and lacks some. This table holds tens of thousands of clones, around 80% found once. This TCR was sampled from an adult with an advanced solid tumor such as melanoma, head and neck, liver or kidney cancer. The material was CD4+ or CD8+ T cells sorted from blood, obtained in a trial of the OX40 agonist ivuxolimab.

The chain's CDR3 is CSALGANVLTF. DNA for the CDR3: TGCAGTGCCCTGGGGGCCAACGTCCTGACTTTC. The chain uses TRBV20-1 and TRBJ2-6; no clear D gene. CDR1 and CDR2 from the germline V gene are DFQATT and SNEGSKA (reference sequence). The CDR3 has 11 residues. V was cut by 6 bases and J by 4 bases, with 4 bases left in between.